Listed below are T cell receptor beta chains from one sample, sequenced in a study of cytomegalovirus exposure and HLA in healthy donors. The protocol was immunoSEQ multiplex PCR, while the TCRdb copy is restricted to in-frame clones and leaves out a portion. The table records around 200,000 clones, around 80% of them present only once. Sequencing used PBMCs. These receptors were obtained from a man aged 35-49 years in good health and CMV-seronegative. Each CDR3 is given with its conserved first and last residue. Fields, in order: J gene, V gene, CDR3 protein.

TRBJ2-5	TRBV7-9	CASSKRRGGETQYF
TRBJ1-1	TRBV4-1	CASSQGGTMNTGAFF
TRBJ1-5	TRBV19	CAGAESSNQPQHF
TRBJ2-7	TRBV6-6	CASSYTSVTYEQYF
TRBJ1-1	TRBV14	CASSQVGVADMNTEAFF
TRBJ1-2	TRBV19	CASRRDPGEGYTF
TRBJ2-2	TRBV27	CASSTRDRVPTGELFF
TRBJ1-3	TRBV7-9	CASSTRSRSGNTIYF
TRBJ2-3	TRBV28	CASSLSPGSTDTQYF
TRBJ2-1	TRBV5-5	CASSPGNWEQFF
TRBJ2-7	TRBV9	CASSVGWTGSYEQYF
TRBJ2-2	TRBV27	CASGQGSGGELFF
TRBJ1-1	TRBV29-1	CSVVSGEGENTEAFF
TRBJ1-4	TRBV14	CASSRSRTALGKLFF
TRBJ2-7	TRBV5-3	CARSSPVGVVVFYEQYF
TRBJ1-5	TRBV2	CASSEGQAGGYQPQHF
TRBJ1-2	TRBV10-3	CAISEGGDYGYTF
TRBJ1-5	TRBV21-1	CASLWGGSSNQPQHF
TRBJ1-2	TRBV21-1	CASSNVPDKTNYGYTF
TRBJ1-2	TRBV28	CASSLPGQLYGYTF
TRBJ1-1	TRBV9	CASSVDWTNTEAFF
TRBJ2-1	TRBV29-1	CSVGRTSAISGEQFF
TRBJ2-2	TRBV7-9	CSSSRQGARTGELFF
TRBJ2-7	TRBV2	CASRGDSYEQYF
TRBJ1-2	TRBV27	CASSHDLPGQKPGYTF
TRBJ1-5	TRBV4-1	CASSQVEATNQPQHF